One and the same sample provided the 3 T cell receptor gamma chains below, sequenced in a study of gamma delta lymphoproliferative disorders and STAT genes (dated by TCRdb to 2017 to 2018). Libraries were made using multiplex PCR. Sequencing relied on an Illumina MiSeq. Via CATT, TCRdb reprocessed the public reads, and rows with identical DNA were then joined. A total of 5,100 or so gamma-chain clones appear in this sample, 7.9% of them only once. Approximately 2.9% of the sample is in the top ten clones. For both patients and controls, peripheral blood mononuclear cells were isolated, and the genomic DNA from these cells was used for TCR sequencing. Sequencing was performed on blood. These receptors were taken from a human donor in good health.

This clone rates as large. Other DNA sequences in the sample encode the same CDR3. CDR3 sequence (DNA): TGTGCCTGCTGGATTAGGCACTTGTCATCAGATAAGAAACTCTTT. Amino acids: CACWIRHLSSDKKLF. The chain joins TRGV11 to TRGJ1 or TRGJ2. As TCRdb names no J gene, one was assigned here on the basis of a DNA match to germline. TRGV11 is labeled an ORF, and its function is uncertain. This CDR3 spans 15 amino acids. Trimming took 0 bases from V and 8 from J; bases not matched to a gene: 10.

This clone is labeled medium-sized. The chain is built from TRGV8 and TRGJ1 or TRGJ2. TCRdb carries no J gene annotation; the J gene was assigned here by matching the DNA with germline. Unmatched junction bases numbered 11, after V lost 5 bases and J lost 7 bases. The germline CDR1 and CDR2 sequences are VENAVY and YDSYNSRV. CDR3 length: 13 amino acids. The CDR3 spells CATWGYPIYKKLF. CDR3 in DNA: TGTGCCACCTGGGGATACCCCATCTATAAGAAACTCTTT.

A remark on this clone: With only one base between it and a far larger clone, this is likely a read error. The DNA is omitted, as the CDR3 cannot be located on it reliably, and the CDR3 follows TCRdb's listing. For the V gene the call is TRGV11; the J gene has no call. TRGV11 is an open reading frame, and its role is uncertain. Termini included, the CDR3 measures 16 amino acids. The CDR3 protein is CTTVPAGLGGHYKKLF.